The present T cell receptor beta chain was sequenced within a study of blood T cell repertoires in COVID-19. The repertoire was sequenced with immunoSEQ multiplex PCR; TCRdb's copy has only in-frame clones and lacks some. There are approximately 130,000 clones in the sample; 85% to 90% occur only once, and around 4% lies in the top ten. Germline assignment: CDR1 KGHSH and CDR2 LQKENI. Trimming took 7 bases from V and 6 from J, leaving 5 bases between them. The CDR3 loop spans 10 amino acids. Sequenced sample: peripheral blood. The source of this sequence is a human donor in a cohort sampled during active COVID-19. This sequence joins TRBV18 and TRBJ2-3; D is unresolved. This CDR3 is CASFRDTQYF. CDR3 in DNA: TGTGCCAGCTTCCGTGATACGCAGTATTTT.